The clone carrying this TCR beta chain showed up many times. Its antigen is unidentified. Germline V gene sequence: CDR1 MNHEY, CDR2 SMNVEV (reference sequence). The V and J ends lost 3 bases and 9 bases respectively, with 18 bases between them. The CDR3 consists of 15 residues. TCRdb redid the calling of the RACE reads with MiXCR, one entry per CDR3 protein. In the table there are approximately 400,000 distinct CDR3 sequences, approximately 5.1% of which are singletons. This entry comes from a study of human T cells and chemical hapten exposure. Across the whole study: The patients were mostly female; they had alopecia areata, totalis or universalis. There were per-sample TCR yield variations, arising mainly from small pooled library volume differences.

Time point meaning: pre-sensitization, week 0. The treatment here: therapeutic diphenylcyclopropenone sensitization with weekly scalp DPC. Each donor was an alopecia patient between 18 and 70 years of age who qualified for DPC. General study findings and limits: There was no change with DPC sensitization in TCRs above 1 in 1000 frequency.

The origin of this receptor is a woman between 50 and 59 years old with alopecia areata. Some clones in this sample may be carry-over from other donors' samples. This specimen was whole blood, taken in connection with sensitization to the hapten diphenylcyclopropenone (DPC). This sequence joins TRBV27 and TRBJ1-5; D remains ambiguous. The CDR3 region is CASSFAGEAGWPQHF. CDR3 nucleotides: TGTGCCAGCAGTTTTGCCGGGGAGGCTGGTTGGCCCCAGCATTTT.